This entry lists 18 T cell receptor beta chains sequenced from one sample in a study of T cells in Graves' hyperthyroidism and ophthalmopathy. The source material, RNA transcripts, was used to amplify TCR beta CDR3 regions. When the TCR CDR3 underwent first-round RT-PCR, the HTBI primer set was used. TCRdb processed the multiplex PCR reads anew with MiXCR; each CDR3 protein has one entry. The sample yields about 690,000 distinct CDR3 sequences, around 16% seen once. The sample taken for sequencing was blood. Receptor source: a man between 45 and 60 years old with Graves' hyperthyroidism.

This clonotype occurred many times. V gene TRBV7-6 combines with J gene TRBJ1-6; D ambiguous. There are 13 residues in the CDR3. Trimming removed 0 bases at V and 8 bases at J, with 5 bases between. Per germline, CDR1 SGHVS and CDR2 FNYEAQ. The CDR3 DNA reads as TGTGCCAGCAGCTTAGCGGACGATTCACCCCTCCACTTT. Translated, it gives CASSLADDSPLHF.

This clonotype showed up many times. The chain uses TRBV11-2 and TRBJ2-6; D remains ambiguous. The length of the CDR3 is 16 residues. CDR1 is SGHAT, CDR2 FQNNGV, per germline. The ends were cut back, 8 bases at V and 0 bases at J, with 14 bases in the middle. CDR3 nucleotide sequence: TGTGCCAGCGTCCCAATCCCCGCCTCTGGGGCCAACGTCCTGACTTTC. Translated: CASVPIPASGANVLTF.

As to this clonotype: Just one base apart from a much larger clone, this may be a read error. The rearrangement links TRBV2 to TRBJ2-1; 7 nucleotides line up with TRBD1. CDR1 is SNHLY and CDR2 is FYNNEI in the germline V gene. CDR3 length: 14 residues. CDR3 region: CTSSDRASYNEQFF. The DNA of the CDR3 is TGTACCAGCAGTGACAGGGCCTCCTACAATGAGCAGTTCTTC.

The V gene is TRBV5-5, the J gene TRBJ1-6; D is undetermined. Trimming stripped 4 bases from V and 4 bases from J, with 12 bases between. Germline V gene sequence: CDR1 SGHKS, CDR2 YYEKEE (reference sequence). The CDR3 sequence is 15 residues long. As DNA, the CDR3 is TGTGCCAGCAGCCAAGAGGTGCCATATAATTCACCCCTCCACTTT. It is translated as CASSQEVPYNSPLHF.

At least ten counts were recorded for this clonotype. This chain joins TRBV11-2 and TRBJ2-7; D may correspond to TRBD1 or TRBD2 (6 bases each). V gave up 5 bases and J gave up 2 bases, with 22 bases separating them. The CDR3 sequence is 17 residues long. Germline CDR1 SGHAT, CDR2 FQNNGV. The CDR3 reads CASSRAELGGLTYEQYF. CDR3 bases: TGTGCCAGCAGCCGAGCGGAGCTGGGGGGCCTGACCTACGAGCAGTACTTC.

With regard to this clonotype: This may come from a read error, since a much larger clone is one base off. V gene TRBV12-3 or TRBV12-4 combines with J gene TRBJ2-5; D is unresolved. The CDR3 is made up of 13 amino acids. The CDR3 sequence is CDSSHRLQETQYF. The DNA of the CDR3 is TGTGACAGCAGCCACAGACTCCAAGAGACCCAGTACTTC.

This clonotype was seen ten or more times. The chain is built from TRBV28 and TRBJ1-5; tentatively, D is TRBD1 (5 bases). The V gene lost 3 bases and the J gene lost 0 bases, with 9 bases spanning the gap. The CDR3 covers 15 residues. Germline V CDR1 and CDR2: MDHEN, SYDVKM. The CDR3 loop reads CASSFPTGSNQPQHF. The CDR3, as DNA: TGTGCCAGCAGTTTCCCTACAGGTAGCAATCAGCCCCAGCATTTT.

The sample holds many counts of this clonotype. The V gene is TRBV27, the J gene TRBJ2-7; the match to TRBD2 covers 7 bases. The length of the CDR3 is 14 residues. V dropped 5 bases and J dropped 6; count of bases not matched to a gene: 10. From germline, CDR1 is MNHEY and CDR2 SMNVEV (reference sequence). The CDR3 loop reads CASSPRGGLGEQYF. For the CDR3, the DNA is TGTGCCAGCAGTCCCCGCGGGGGTCTTGGCGAGCAGTACTTC.

This clonotype was found a few times. This chain connects TRBV29-1 to TRBJ1-1; D gene unclear. CDR3 length: 17 residues. V dropped 4 bases and J dropped 3 bases, with 24 bases sitting between them. Looked up from germline, CDR1 is SQVTM and CDR2 is ANQGSEA. The CDR3 region is CSVGFPSLHLRDTEAFF. Written as DNA, the CDR3 is TGCAGCGTTGGATTTCCGAGTCTGCACTTAAGGGACACTGAAGCTTTCTTT.

The rearrangement joins TRBV5-6 to TRBJ2-1, with a possible D match to TRBD1 (6 bases). Germline V CDR1 and CDR2: SGHDT, YYEEEE. The CDR3 covers 14 residues. Trimming stripped 3 bases from V and 2 bases from J, with 9 bases between. As DNA, the CDR3 is TGTGCCAGCAGCTGGGACAATGCCTACAATGAGCAGTTCTTC. Translating it yields CASSWDNAYNEQFF.

This clonotype appeared a few times. The rearrangement links TRBV15 to TRBJ2-3, with a weak D call TRBD2 (5 bases). Trimming shortened V by 8 bases and J by 3 bases, and 12 bases separated the two germline ends. CDR1 and CDR2 from the germline V gene are LNHNV and YYDKDF (reference sequence). This CDR3 has 13 residues. The CDR3 spells CATLTRRTDTQYF. Here the CDR3 DNA reads TGTGCCACCCTTACTAGAAGAACAGATACGCAGTATTTT.

The CDR3 region has the DNA TGCGCCAGCAGCTTGGCCCGCTGGAGGCATGCGCAGTATTTT. This gives the protein CASSLARWRHAQYF. The V call is TRBV5-1, the J call TRBJ2-3, with D tentatively TRBD2 (5 bases). Trimming pared 0 bases from V and 10 bases from J, leaving 15 bases between. CDR3 length equals 14 residues. Germline CDR1 is SGHRS and CDR2 is YFSETQ.

Many counts were recorded for this clonotype. This chain uses TRBV11-2 with TRBJ2-7; maybe TRBD1 (6 bases). CDR1 is SGHAT and CDR2 is FQNNGV in the germline V gene. The CDR3 extends over 14 amino acids. The ends were cut back, 5 bases at V and 3 bases at J, with 14 bases in the middle. The CDR3 DNA is TGTGCCAGCAGCCTAGGACAGTCCTTCTACGAGCAGTACTTC. Translation: CASSLGQSFYEQYF. Variable domain in full (rest from reference TRBV11-2 and TRBJ2-7): EAGVAQSPRYKIIEKRQSVAFWCNPISGHATLYWYQQILGQGPKLLIQFQNNGVVDDSQLPKDRFSAERLKGVDSTLKIQPAKLEDSAVYLCASSLGQSFYEQYFGPGTRLTVT.

The V call is TRBV19, the J call TRBJ2-1, with TRBD1 matching 9 bases. Germline CDR1 reads LNHDA; CDR2 reads SQIVND (reference sequence). The CDR3 totals 18 residues. Trimming took 4 bases from V and 6 from J; bases not matched to a gene: 16. Written as DNA, the CDR3 is TGTGCCAGTAGTACCCGAGACGCCGGGACAGGGATTGGCAATGAGCAGTTCTTC. It encodes CASSTRDAGTGIGNEQFF.

This clonotype was observed at least ten times. The chain uses TRBV7-2 and TRBJ1-1; 7 nucleotides align to TRBD1. The junction had 7 bases not matched to a gene; V was cut back by 5 bases and J by 4 bases. Germline V gene data show CDR1 as SGHTA and CDR2 as FQGNSA. CDR3 length: 14 residues. The CDR3 here is CASSHGTARTEAFF. The CDR3 DNA reads TGTGCCAGCAGCCACGGGACAGCTCGCACTGAAGCTTTCTTT.

To note about this clonotype: A read error is possible here, since a much larger clone lies one base away. This rearrangement joins TRBV10-3 to TRBJ2-7; D is perhaps TRBD2 (5 bases). This CDR3 is built from 11 residues. Trimming stripped 6 bases from V and 3 bases from J, with 6 bases between. Germline CDR1 ENHRY, CDR2 SYGVKD. The CDR3 here is CAIRGDYEQYF. CDR3 in DNA: TGTGCCATCAGGGGAGACTACGAGCAGTACTTC.

The genes are TRBV4-1 and TRBJ1-1; D may be TRBD1 (5 bases). Germline loops: CDR1 MGHRA, CDR2 YSYEKL. The V end lost 0 bases, the J end lost 2 bases, and 16 bases lay between the germline ends. This CDR3 has 17 amino acids. The CDR3 protein is CASSQEGLGDQNTEAFF. The CDR3 nucleotides read TGCGCCAGCAGCCAAGAAGGATTGGGGGACCAAAACACTGAAGCTTTCTTT.

This chain links TRBV29-1 with TRBJ2-3; 8 positions match TRBD2. V dropped 0 bases and J dropped 2; count of bases not matched to a gene: 4. CDR3 size: 15 residues. CDR1 and CDR2 from the germline V gene are SQVTM and ANQGSEA. CDR3 coding DNA: TGCAGCGTTGAAGAGGCGGGAGGCTACACAGATACGCAGTATTTT. Its translation: CSVEEAGGYTDTQYF.